The source of this T cell receptor (beta chain) is a study of cytomegalovirus exposure and HLA in healthy donors. Study-level points and caveats: Specificity for CMV antigens was confirmed in vitro for a few of the CMV-associated chains.

The donors were in the approximately 120-subject validation cohort, distinct from the 666-subject first cohort. About this clone itself: Its target is unknown.

Profiled with immunoSEQ multiplex PCR; TCRdb holds only in-frame clones, not every one. The profile covers 250,000 to 300,000 clones, with nearly 90% appearing a single time and 0.37% taken by the ten largest. The germline gives CDR1 WSHSY, CDR2 SAAADI. CDR3 length: 13 amino acids. Trimming pared 6 bases from V and 6 bases from J, leaving 14 bases between. The chain recombines TRBV10-2 with TRBJ1-1, with a weak D call TRBD1 (5 bases). The TCR comes from a woman aged 18-30 years in good health and CMV-seronegative. The sequencing sample was made of PBMCs. The CDR3 DNA follows: TGCGCCAGCAGGTGGGGCGGTTCGGCTGAAGCTTTCTTT. Encoded protein: CASRWGGSAEAFF.